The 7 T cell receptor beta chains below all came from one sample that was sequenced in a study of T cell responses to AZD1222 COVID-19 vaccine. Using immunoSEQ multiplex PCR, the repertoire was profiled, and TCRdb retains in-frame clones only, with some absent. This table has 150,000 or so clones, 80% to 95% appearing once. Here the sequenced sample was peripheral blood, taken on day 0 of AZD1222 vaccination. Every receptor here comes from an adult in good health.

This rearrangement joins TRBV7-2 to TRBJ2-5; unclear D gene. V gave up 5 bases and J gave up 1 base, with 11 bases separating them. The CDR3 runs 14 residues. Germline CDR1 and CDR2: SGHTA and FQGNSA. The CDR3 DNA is TGTGCCAGCAGCGCCCGCCGGACCCAAGAGACCCAGTACTTC. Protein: CASSARRTQETQYF.

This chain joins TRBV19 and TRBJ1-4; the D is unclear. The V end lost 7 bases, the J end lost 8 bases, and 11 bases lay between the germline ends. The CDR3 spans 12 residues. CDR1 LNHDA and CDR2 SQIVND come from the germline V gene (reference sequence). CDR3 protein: CASTPTREKLFF. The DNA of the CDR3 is TGTGCCAGTACCCCGACCCGGGAAAAACTGTTTTTT. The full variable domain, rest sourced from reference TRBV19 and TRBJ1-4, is DGGITQSPKYLFRKEGQNVTLSCEQNLNHDAMYWYRQDPGQGLRLIYYSQIVNDFQKGDIAEGYSVSREKKESFPLTVTSAQKNPTAFYLCASTPTREKLFFGSGTQLSVL.

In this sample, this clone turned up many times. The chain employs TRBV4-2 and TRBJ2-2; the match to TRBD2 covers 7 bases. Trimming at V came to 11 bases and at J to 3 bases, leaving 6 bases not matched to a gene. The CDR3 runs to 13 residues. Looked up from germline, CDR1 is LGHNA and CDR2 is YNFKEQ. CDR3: CAGGGRDTGELFF. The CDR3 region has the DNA TGTGCCGGCGGGGGAAGGGACACCGGGGAGCTGTTTTTT.

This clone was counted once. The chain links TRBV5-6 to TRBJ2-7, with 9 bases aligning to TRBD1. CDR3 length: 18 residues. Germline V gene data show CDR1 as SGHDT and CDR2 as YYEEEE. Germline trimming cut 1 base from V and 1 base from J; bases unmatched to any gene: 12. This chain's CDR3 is CASSLNVPRTGVSYEQYF. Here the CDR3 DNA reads TGTGCCAGCAGCTTGAATGTCCCCCGGACAGGGGTATCCTACGAGCAGTACTTC.

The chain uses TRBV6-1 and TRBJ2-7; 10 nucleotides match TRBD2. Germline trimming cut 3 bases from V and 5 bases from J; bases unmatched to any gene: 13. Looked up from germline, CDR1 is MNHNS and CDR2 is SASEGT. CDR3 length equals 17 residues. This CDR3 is CASSDRGSGRGIHEQYF. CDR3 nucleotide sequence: TGTGCCAGCAGTGATAGGGGAAGCGGGAGGGGAATACACGAGCAGTACTTC.

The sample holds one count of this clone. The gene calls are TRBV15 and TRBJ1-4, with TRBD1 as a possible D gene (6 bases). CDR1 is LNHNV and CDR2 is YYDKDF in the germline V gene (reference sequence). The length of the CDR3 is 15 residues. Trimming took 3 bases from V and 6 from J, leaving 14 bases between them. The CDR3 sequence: CATSRGGQGDEKLFF. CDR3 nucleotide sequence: TGTGCCACCAGCAGGGGGGGGCAGGGAGATGAAAAACTGTTTTTT.

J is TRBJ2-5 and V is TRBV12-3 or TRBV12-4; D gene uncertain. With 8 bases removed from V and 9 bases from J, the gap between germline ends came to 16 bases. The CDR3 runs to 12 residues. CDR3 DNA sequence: TGTGCCAGCCGAGTGGGGTGGGGATCCCAGTACTTC. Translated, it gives CASRVGWGSQYF.